Following are 25 T cell receptor beta chains from one sample sequenced in a study of response to subunit inactivated influenza vaccine. TCRdb reprocessed the RT-PCR reads with MiXCR, giving one entry per CDR3 protein. The data contain about 520,000 distinct CDR3 sequences, around 25% of them seen just once; the ten biggest clones take up around 1.8%. The source material was CD4+ T cells sorted from PBMCs, sampled 5 to 6 days after vaccination. The receptors were sampled from a man in his forties or fifties who received an inactivated influenza vaccine.

Only a few counts were recorded for this clonotype. The chain is built from TRBV9 and TRBJ2-5, with TRBD1 as a possible D gene (6 bases). V was pared by 4 bases and J by 1 base, with 17 bases between. The CDR3 spans 16 residues. Germline V gene data show CDR1 as SGDLS and CDR2 as YYNGEE. The CDR3 spells CASSPSGGPGQETQYF. The CDR3 DNA reads TGTGCCAGCAGCCCGAGTGGGGGCCCCGGCCAAGAGACCCAGTACTTC.

V is TRBV12-3 or TRBV12-4 and J is TRBJ2-1, with no clear D. This CDR3 is built from 13 residues. V was pared by 5 bases and J by 5 bases, with 10 bases between. In DNA form, the CDR3 reads TGTGCCAGCAGTACCATGGTCGACAATGAGCAGTTCTTC. It codes for CASSTMVDNEQFF.

Concerning this clonotype itself: A read error may be the cause here, since a much bigger clone is one base away. J is TRBJ2-1 and V is TRBV28; D is undetermined. The CDR3 runs 13 residues. Germline loops: CDR1 MDHEN, CDR2 SYDVKM. Trimming took 6 bases from V and 8 from J, leaving 14 bases between them. CDR3 region: CASRLSSIHEQFF. The CDR3 coding sequence is TGTGCCAGCAGATTGAGTAGCATCCATGAGCAGTTCTTC. The whole variable domain, remainder taken from reference TRBV28 and TRBJ2-1, is DVKVTQSSRYLVKRTGEKVFLECVQDMDHENMFWYRQDPGLGLRLIYFSYDVKMKEKGDIPEGYSVSREKKERFSLILESASTNQTSMYLCASRLSSIHEQFFGPGTRLTVL.

This clonotype was recorded a few times. The gene calls are TRBV20-1 and TRBJ2-1; 8 nucleotides line up with TRBD1. In germline, CDR1 is DFQATT, CDR2 SNEGSKA (reference sequence). The CDR3 is 16 residues long. V trimming: 5 bases; J trimming: 3 bases; junction bases outside the gene matches: 12. In nucleotides, the CDR3 is TGCAGTGCTCTTCACCCGACAGGGGCGAACTACAATGAGCAGTTCTTC. It translates to CSALHPTGANYNEQFF.

This clonotype was observed a few times. The V call is TRBV12-3 or TRBV12-4, the J call TRBJ1-5, with no clear D. Trimming removed 7 bases at V and 11 bases at J, with 12 bases between. The CDR3 is 11 residues long. The CDR3 bases are TGTGCCAGCACTGCGGGGTCGGCCCAGCATTTT. Amino acid sequence: CASTAGSAQHF.

The rearrangement uses TRBV4-1 and TRBJ2-3, with D perhaps given as TRBD1 or TRBD2 (6 bases each). Trimming shortened V by 3 bases and J by 2 bases, and 12 bases separated the two germline ends. The CDR3 has 15 residues. Germline V lookup: CDR1 MGHRA, CDR2 YSYEKL. The CDR3 protein is CASSQAGHPTDTQYF. DNA for the CDR3: TGCGCCAGCAGCCAGGCGGGACACCCCACAGATACGCAGTATTTT.

V and J are TRBV6-2 or TRBV6-3 and TRBJ2-5, with TRBD1 matching over 8 bases. V lost 5 bases to trimming and J lost 6 bases; unmatched junction nucleotides: 17. The germline V gene has CDR1 MNHEY and CDR2 SVGEGT. This CDR3 has 17 residues. The chain's CDR3 is CASSEPGQGSRQQTQYF. As DNA, the CDR3 is TGTGCCAGCAGTGAGCCTGGACAGGGAAGCCGTCAACAGACCCAGTACTTC.

The chain links TRBV7-3 to TRBJ2-3; D call uncertain. Germline values: CDR1 SGHTA, CDR2 FQGTGA. CDR3 length: 13 residues. Deletions cut 0 bases from V and 5 bases from J, with 6 bases between. The CDR3 sequence: CASSLTQKDTQYF. The CDR3 region has the DNA TGTGCCAGCAGCTTAACCCAAAAAGATACGCAGTATTTT.

The V call is TRBV4-1, the J call TRBJ2-1; 11 positions agree with TRBD2. There are 20 residues in the CDR3. V lost 3 bases, J lost 4 bases, and 17 bases stayed unmatched. Per germline, CDR1 MGHRA and CDR2 YSYEKL. Here the CDR3 DNA reads TGCGCCAGCAGCCATGATCTGCGGGCTAGCGGGGGGACAAAATACAATGAGCAGTTCTTC. It yields the protein CASSHDLRASGGTKYNEQFF.

This sequence joins TRBV27 and TRBJ2-1; possible D gene TRBD1, 6 bases. V gave up 2 bases and J gave up 4 bases, with 15 bases separating them. The CDR3 length is 16 residues. The germline V gene encodes CDR1 MNHEY and CDR2 SMNVEV (reference sequence). The CDR3 coding sequence is TGTGCCAGCAGTTTAAGGTATCCAGGGGATTACAATGAGCAGTTCTTC. It is translated as CASSLRYPGDYNEQFF.

This clonotype has a handful of counts. The CDR3 here is CSVEGLTQGVDEQFF. The CDR3 bases are TGCAGCGTTGAGGGACTAACCCAGGGGGTGGATGAGCAGTTCTTC. The gene calls are TRBV29-1 and TRBJ2-1, with D perhaps matching TRBD1 or TRBD2 (7 bases each). CDR1 SQVTM and CDR2 ANQGSEA come from the germline V gene. V was trimmed by 3 bases and J by 8 bases, leaving 20 bases between them. The CDR3 is 15 residues long.

The chain is built from TRBV12-3 or TRBV12-4 and TRBJ1-1; D is perhaps TRBD1 (5 bases). The length of the CDR3 is 15 residues. The ends were cut back, 5 bases at V and 6 bases at J, with 19 bases in the middle. The chain's CDR3 is CASSRAGTGDAEAFF. In nucleotides, the CDR3 is TGTGCCAGCAGTCGAGCCGGGACTGGGGACGCTGAAGCTTTCTTT.

In the case of this clonotype: The junction departs from the called germline gene at one end, perhaps through a read error. The rearrangement uses TRBV4-3 and TRBJ2-7; 8 bases line up with TRBD1. CDR3 length: 15 residues. Germline CDR1 and CDR2: LGHNA and YSLEER. CDR3 region: CASGQGDRGSYEQYF. The CDR3 bases are TGCGCCAGCGGCCAGGGAGACAGGGGATCCTACGAGCAGTACTTC.

The table lists this clonotype with a few counts. This chain connects TRBV9 to TRBJ2-2, with D tentatively TRBD2 (6 bases). In germline, CDR1 is SGDLS, CDR2 YYNGEE. The length of the CDR3 is 18 residues. With 0 bases removed from V and 5 bases from J, the gap between germline ends came to 20 bases. The CDR3 loop is CASSVGSLAVLRTGELFF. CDR3 sequence (DNA): TGTGCCAGCAGCGTAGGTTCACTAGCAGTGTTACGAACCGGGGAGCTGTTTTTT.

The V gene is TRBV7-3, the J gene TRBJ2-2, with TRBD2 matching over 7 bases. The CDR3 runs 15 residues. Germline CDR1 is SGHTA and CDR2 is FQGTGA. V lost 2 bases, J lost 4 bases, and 4 bases stayed unmatched. CDR3 residues: CASSLAGVGTGELFF. The CDR3 region has the DNA TGTGCCAGCAGCTTAGCGGGAGTTGGCACCGGGGAGCTGTTTTTT.

The V and J genes are TRBV7-2 and TRBJ2-1, with TRBD1 as a possible D gene (6 bases). V shed 8 bases and J shed 6 bases, with 20 bases lying between them. This CDR3 region has 15 residues. Looked up from germline, CDR1 is SGHTA and CDR2 is FQGNSA. CDR3 sequence (DNA): TGTGCCAGCTCCAAATGGGCAGGGGTGAGCAATGAGCAGTTCTTC. It yields the protein CASSKWAGVSNEQFF.

This clonotype was counted a few times. The chain recombines TRBV11-2 with TRBJ2-7; D is possibly TRBD2 (7 bases). The CDR3 extends over 16 amino acids. Trimming took 0 bases from V and 3 from J, leaving 15 bases between them. The V gene's germline CDR1 is SGHAT and CDR2 FQNNGV. CDR3 in amino acids: CASSLDLGGAGYEQYF. CDR3 nucleotides: TGTGCCAGCAGCTTAGATTTAGGGGGGGCAGGCTACGAGCAGTACTTC. Combining the CDR3 with reference TRBV11-2 and TRBJ2-7 gives the whole variable domain EAGVAQSPRYKIIEKRQSVAFWCNPISGHATLYWYQQILGQGPKLLIQFQNNGVVDDSQLPKDRFSAERLKGVDSTLKIQPAKLEDSAVYLCASSLDLGGAGYEQYFGPGTRLTVT.

The chain uses TRBV20-1 and TRBJ2-1, with TRBD2 matching over 11 bases. Per the germline V gene, CDR1 is DFQATT and CDR2 is SNEGSKA (reference sequence). The V gene end was trimmed by 1 base and the J gene end by 8 bases; junction bases not matched to a gene: 10. CDR3 size: 16 residues. The CDR3 bases are TGCAGTGCTAGAGGCCTCATAGCGGGAGGGCCCTATGAGCAGTTCTTC. Translation: CSARGLIAGGPYEQFF.

This clonotype was detected only a few times. V usage is TRBV6-1 and J usage is TRBJ2-1; 12 bases match TRBD2. V shed 7 bases, J shed 5 bases, and the junction held 6 bases outside the gene matches. The germline CDR1 and CDR2 sequences are MNHNS and SASEGT. The length of the CDR3 is 15 residues. CDR3 nucleotides: TGTGCCAGCAAGAGGACTAGCGGGATAGACAATGAGCAGTTCTTC. Translation: CASKRTSGIDNEQFF.

The CDR3 region is CASSPLAGANYEQYF. For the CDR3, the DNA is TGTGCCAGCTCACCATTAGCGGGAGCCAACTACGAGCAGTACTTC. The chain has TRBV18 and TRBJ2-7; 9 bases line up with TRBD2. Unmatched junction bases numbered 5, after V lost 2 bases and J lost 3 bases. From germline, CDR1 is KGHSH and CDR2 LQKENI. CDR3 size: 15 residues.

This sequence joins TRBV9 and TRBJ2-1; D tentatively fits TRBD1 or TRBD2 (5 bases each). The germline CDR1 and CDR2 sequences are SGDLS and YYNGEE. Trimming stripped 4 bases from V and 8 bases from J, with 16 bases between. This CDR3 is 14 amino acids long. This CDR3 is CASSPTRVGDEQFF. CDR3 nucleotides: TGTGCCAGCAGCCCCACAAGAGTGGGGGATGAGCAGTTCTTC.

This rearrangement joins TRBV5-7 to TRBJ2-7; 9 positions agree with TRBD1. TRBV5-7 is classed as an ORF, of uncertain function. CDR3 length: 17 amino acids. Trimming took 5 bases from V and 4 from J; bases not matched to a gene: 16. CDR3 loop: CASSEGNRGRREYEQYF. The CDR3 DNA follows: TGTGCCAGCAGTGAAGGTAACAGGGGGCGCAGGGAATACGAGCAGTACTTC.

The rearrangement uses TRBV29-1 and TRBJ1-2, with D hard to call. V lost 3 bases, J lost 8 bases, and 10 bases lay in between. The CDR3 contains 11 residues. Germline loops: CDR1 SQVTM, CDR2 ANQGSEA. Here the CDR3 DNA reads TGCAGCGTTGATCTGGGGTCCGGCTACACCTTC. The encoded protein is CSVDLGSGYTF.

The rearrangement uses TRBV12-3 or TRBV12-4 and TRBJ2-2, with D uncertain. The CDR3 contains 12 residues. V lost 11 bases to trimming and J lost 0 bases, with 7 bases between them. The CDR3 is CAGASNTGELFF. DNA for the CDR3: TGTGCCGGAGCATCGAACACCGGGGAGCTGTTTTTT.

The V gene is TRBV7-6, the J gene TRBJ2-7; 8 bases fit TRBD1. V was clipped by 5 bases and J by 3 bases; unmatched bases: 9. Germline V gene lookup returns CDR1 SGHVS and CDR2 FNYEAQ. CDR3 length: 15 residues. Here the CDR3 reads CASSPSGGGVYEQYF. The CDR3 region has the DNA TGTGCCAGCAGCCCATCAGGGGGCGGCGTCTACGAGCAGTACTTC. The complete variable domain, with remaining parts taken from reference TRBV7-6 and TRBJ2-7, reads GAGVSQSPRYKVTKRGQDVALRCDPISGHVSLYWYRQALGQGPEFLTYFNYEAQQDKSGLPNDRFSAERPEGSISTLTIQRTEQRDSAMYRCASSPSGGGVYEQYFGPGTRLTVT.